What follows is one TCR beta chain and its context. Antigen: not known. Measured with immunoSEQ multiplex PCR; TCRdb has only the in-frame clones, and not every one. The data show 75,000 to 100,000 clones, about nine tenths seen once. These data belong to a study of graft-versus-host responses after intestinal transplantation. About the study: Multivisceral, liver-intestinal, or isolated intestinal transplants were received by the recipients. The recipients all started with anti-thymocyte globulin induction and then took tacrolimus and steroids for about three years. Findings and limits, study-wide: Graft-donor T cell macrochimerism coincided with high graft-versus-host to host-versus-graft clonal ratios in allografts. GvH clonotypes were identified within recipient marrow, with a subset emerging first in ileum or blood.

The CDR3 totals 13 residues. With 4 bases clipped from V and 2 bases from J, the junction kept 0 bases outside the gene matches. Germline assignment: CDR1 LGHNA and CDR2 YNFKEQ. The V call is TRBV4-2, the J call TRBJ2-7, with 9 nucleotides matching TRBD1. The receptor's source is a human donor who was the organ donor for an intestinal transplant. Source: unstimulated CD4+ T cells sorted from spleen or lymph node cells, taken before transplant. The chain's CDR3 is CASSRQGAYEQYF. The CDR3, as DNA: TGTGCCAGCAGCCGACAGGGGGCCTACGAGCAGTACTTC.